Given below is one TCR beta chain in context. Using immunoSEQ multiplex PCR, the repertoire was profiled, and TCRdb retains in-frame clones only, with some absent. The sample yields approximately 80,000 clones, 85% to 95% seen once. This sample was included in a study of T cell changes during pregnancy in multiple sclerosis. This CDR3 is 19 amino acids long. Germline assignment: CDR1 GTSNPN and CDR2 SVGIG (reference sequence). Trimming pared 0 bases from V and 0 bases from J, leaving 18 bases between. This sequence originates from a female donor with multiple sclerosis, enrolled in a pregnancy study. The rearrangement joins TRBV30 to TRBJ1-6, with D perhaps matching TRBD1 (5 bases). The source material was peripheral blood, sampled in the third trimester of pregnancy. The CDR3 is CAWSVRGVPHSSYNSPLHF. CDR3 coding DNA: TGTGCCTGGAGTGTACGGGGGGTTCCTCACAGCTCCTATAATTCACCCCTCCACTTT.